The T cell receptor beta chain under discussion was sequenced for a study of blood T cell repertoires in COVID-19. Study details: The samples span acute and convalescent COVID-19 from the United States, Italy and Spain.

TCRdb keeps only in-frame clones here, not all; method: immunoSEQ multiplex PCR. Of 200,000 or so clones in the sample, 70% to 90% were seen once. Specimen: peripheral blood. This TCR was recovered from a man aged 55 to 70 with acute or convalescent COVID-19.

The CDR3 DNA sequence: TGTGCCAGCAGCCTCGGGACAGGGGGCGCAGGCGGGGAGCTGTTTTTT. This encodes CASSLGTGGAGGELFF. V gene TRBV9 combines with J gene TRBJ2-2, with 12 bases identical to TRBD1. The germline V gene has CDR1 SGDLS and CDR2 YYNGEE. The CDR3 is 16 amino acids. Trimming removed 4 bases from V and 7 bases from J; junction bases left unmatched: 8. The full variable domain, its missing parts supplied by reference TRBV9 and TRBJ2-2, is DSGVTQTPKHLITATGQRVTLRCSPRSGDLSVYWYQQSLDQGLQFLIQYYNGEERAKGNILERFSAQQFPDLHSELNLSSLELGDSALYFCASSLGTGGAGGELFFGEGSRLTVL.